A selection of T cell receptor beta chains follows, all from one sample in a study of T cells in Graves' hyperthyroidism and ophthalmopathy. TCRdb re-called the multiplex PCR reads with MiXCR, one entry per CDR3 protein. The sample has about 520,000 distinct CDR3 sequences; roughly 25% are singletons. The sequenced sample consisted of blood. The receptors stem from a woman in her twenties or thirties with Graves' ophthalmopathy. The CDR3 runs from the conserved cysteine through the conserved F or W. Fields, in order: V gene, clone size, D gene, CDR3 protein. D genes are given only for firm matches. Clone size, where shown, is once, few, many, or a class for clones that have expanded.

TRBV7-2,few,TRBD2,CASSLRRGTSGEETQYF
TRBV27,.,TRBD2,CASSLSTSGSDEQYF
TRBV7-2,many,.,CASSYDIYEQYF
TRBV2,many,TRBD1,CASSDPLGTGGRGYTF
TRBV12-3/TRBV12-4,.,.,CASSLATPNQPQHF
TRBV6-1,few,TRBD1,CASRERDSSYEQYF
TRBV2,many,TRBD2,CASSGAISGGYEQYF
TRBV4-1,.,.,CASSQVAATGSSYEQYF
TRBV11-1,.,TRBD2,CASSLGLAGELQETQYF
TRBV7-3,.,.,CASTRQLSSGNTIYF
TRBV12-3/TRBV12-4,many,.,CASSFGGDEQYF
TRBV2,.,TRBD1,CASSLPLTGGTEAFF
TRBV28,many,TRBD1,CATIGQGNSYEQYF
TRBV20-1,many,.,CSARSGIKETQYF
TRBV6-2/TRBV6-3,many,.,CASSYSIKGGAGVTEAFF
TRBV25-1,.,TRBD1,CASSESTDRVSEQYF
TRBV11-2,.,.,CASSEPHGYEQYF
TRBV7-2,few,.,CASSLAMGANYGYTF
TRBV7-9,many,.,CASQRRDLSNSPLHF
TRBV12-3/TRBV12-4,once,TRBD1,CASSPWTGGGKETQYF
TRBV6-5,many,TRBD1,CATTDRADYGYTF
TRBV6-1,.,TRBD2,CASSWTRNEQYF
TRBV20-1,many,.,CSASVPAGNYEQYF
TRBV20-1,.,TRBD1,CSARDARDSSGNTIYF
TRBV4-3,many,.,CASSQIFRGIIEAFF
TRBV12-3/TRBV12-4,.,.,CASSFLRGGTEAFF
TRBV20-1,many,.,CSASDREVPIYEQYF
TRBV12-3/TRBV12-4,many,.,CASTAMDGPGNTIYF
TRBV11-2,.,TRBD2,CASSPNPWSGGTQETQYF
TRBV6-5,many,.,CASSYWAGSAGNTIYF
TRBV6-2/TRBV6-3,many,.,CASSTLPGRRTSGANVLTF
TRBV6-1,.,.,CASSATIGEAFF
TRBV20-1,many,.,CSARDWTSYEQYF
TRBV6-5,many,TRBD1,CASRGQRTGGFNNSGNTIYF
TRBV19,many,.,CASSSAGSNQPQHF
TRBV6-1,many,.,CASRRDIQETQYF
TRBV9,once,TRBD1,CASSAPGTGAYGYSF
TRBV7-2,.,.,CASSTRTAFNSPLHF
TRBV6-2/TRBV6-3,many,.,CASSYLGAASLEQYF
TRBV28,many,TRBD1,CASSPPGQTKTYEQYF
TRBV18,many,TRBD2,CASSRTSSEETQYF
TRBV6-2/TRBV6-3,.,.,CASSYNGPYEQYF
TRBV11-2,few,.,CASSRGVGETQYF
TRBV30,.,.,CASVRVLGEQYF
TRBV29-1,.,.,CSVRNREETQYF
TRBV2,many,.,CASSEAILRAQEQYF
TRBV6-1,many,TRBD1,CASSEYTGGQPQHF
TRBV28,many,.,CATTDRYEQYF
TRBV11-2,many,.,CASSSASPAEAFF
TRBV6-2/TRBV6-3,.,.,CASSTQWETQYF
TRBV6-2/TRBV6-3,many,.,CASSWDSSYEQYF
TRBV12-3/TRBV12-4,many,.,CASTLRFGAQPQHF
TRBV19,.,TRBD2,CASLKTSGGTDTQYF
TRBV2,.,.,CASSKKTEAFF
TRBV27,few,.,CASSERNRETQYF
TRBV29-1,many,TRBD1,CSVVTGDQPQHF
TRBV28,many,.,CASSFGHPSNQPQHF
TRBV12-3/TRBV12-4,many,.,CASSPTGLNSPLHF
TRBV6-1,once,TRBD1,CASSPNSGGISSYEQYF
TRBV28,many,.,CASSPRPGVTEAFF